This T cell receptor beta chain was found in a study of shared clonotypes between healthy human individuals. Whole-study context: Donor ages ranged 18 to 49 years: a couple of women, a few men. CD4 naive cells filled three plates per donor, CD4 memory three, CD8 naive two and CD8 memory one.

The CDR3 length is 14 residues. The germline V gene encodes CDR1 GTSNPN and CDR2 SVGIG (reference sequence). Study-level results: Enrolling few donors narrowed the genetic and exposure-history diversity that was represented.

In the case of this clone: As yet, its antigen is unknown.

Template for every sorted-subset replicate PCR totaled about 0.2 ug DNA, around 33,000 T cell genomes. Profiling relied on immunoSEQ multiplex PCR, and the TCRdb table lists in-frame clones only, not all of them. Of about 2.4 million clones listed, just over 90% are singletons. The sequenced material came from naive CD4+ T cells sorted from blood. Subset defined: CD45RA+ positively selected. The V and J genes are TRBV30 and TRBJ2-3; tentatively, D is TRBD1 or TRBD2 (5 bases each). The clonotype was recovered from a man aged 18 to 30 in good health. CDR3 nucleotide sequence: TGTGCAGGGACGACTCCCGGGGTTTCGAGAACGCAGTATTTT. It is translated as CAGTTPGVSRTQYF.